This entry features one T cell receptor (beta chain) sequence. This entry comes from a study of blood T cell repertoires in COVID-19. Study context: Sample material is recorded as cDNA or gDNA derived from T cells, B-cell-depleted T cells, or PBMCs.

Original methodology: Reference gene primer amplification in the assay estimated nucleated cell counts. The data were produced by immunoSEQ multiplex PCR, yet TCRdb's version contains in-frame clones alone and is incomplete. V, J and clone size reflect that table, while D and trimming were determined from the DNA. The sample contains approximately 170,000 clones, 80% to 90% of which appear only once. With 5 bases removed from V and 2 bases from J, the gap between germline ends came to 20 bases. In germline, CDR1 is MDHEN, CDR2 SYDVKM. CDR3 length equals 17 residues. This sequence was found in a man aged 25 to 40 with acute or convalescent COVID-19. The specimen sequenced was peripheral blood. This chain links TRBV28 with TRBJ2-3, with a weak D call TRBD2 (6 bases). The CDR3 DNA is TGTGCCAGCAGTCCCAACCCGGGAGCGACCGCCACAGATACGCAGTATTTT. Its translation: CASSPNPGATATDTQYF. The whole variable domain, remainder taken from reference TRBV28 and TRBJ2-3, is DVKVTQSSRYLVKRTGEKVFLECVQDMDHENMFWYRQDPGLGLRLIYFSYDVKMKEKGDIPEGYSVSREKKERFSLILESASTNQTSMYLCASSPNPGATATDTQYFGPGTRLTVL.